A few counts support the clone carrying this TCR beta chain. Its antigen remains unidentified. These data belong to a study of beta chain features in type 1 diabetes. Study-level points and caveats: VDJ junctions from patients with type 1 diabetes contained fewer insertions and more deletions.

The V end was cut by 4 bases, the J end by 9 bases, with 10 bases between. The CDR3 is made up of 12 amino acids. The germline gives CDR1 SGHAT, CDR2 FQNNGV. The whole isolated RNA underwent reverse transcription, so sequencing captured expressed TCRB transcripts. Libraries were prepared by immunoSEQ multiplex PCR; TCRdb keeps only in-frame clonotypes and omits some of them. The sample has under 400,000 clones, 12% to 15% seen once. The sequenced sample consisted of central memory CD4+ T cells from blood. V usage is TRBV11-2 and J usage is TRBJ2-1; D gene ambiguous. This sequence was found in a man aged 25-45 years in good health. Written as DNA, the CDR3 is TGTGCCAGCAGCTCCATCCTGGGTGAGCAGTTCTTC. Its translation: CASSSILGEQFF. Using reference TRBV11-2 and TRBJ2-1 for the parts outside the CDR3, the full variable domain is EAGVAQSPRYKIIEKRQSVAFWCNPISGHATLYWYQQILGQGPKLLIQFQNNGVVDDSQLPKDRFSAERLKGVDSTLKIQPAKLEDSAVYLCASSSILGEQFFGPGTRLTVL.